Listed here are 9 T cell receptor beta chains from one sample, sequenced in a study of radiation and T cells in renal cell carcinoma. Repertoires were generated with immunoSEQ multiplex PCR, while TCRdb's copy carries only in-frame clones and drops some. The sample contains about 150,000 clones, roughly 89% of which appear only once. Indicated time point: blood 2 weeks post-SBRT. The treatment: 15 Gy SBRT to primary tumor, nephrectomy 4 weeks later. The sequenced sample was blood, obtained from a patient whose treatment included radiotherapy and nephrectomy. The receptors were gathered from a woman aged 45-59 years with renal cell carcinoma.

This chain links TRBV7-9 with TRBJ2-3; D might be TRBD2 (5 bases). Germline values: CDR1 SEHNR, CDR2 FQNEAQ (reference sequence). Trimming shortened V by 7 bases and J by 5 bases, and 10 bases separated the two germline ends. The CDR3 spans 12 residues. CDR3 amino acids: CASTGVVDTQYF. In DNA form, the CDR3 reads TGTGCCAGCACCGGGGTGGTAGATACGCAGTATTTT.

The chain has TRBV7-9 and TRBJ1-2; the match to TRBD1 covers 9 bases. The germline V gene has CDR1 SEHNR and CDR2 FQNEAQ (reference sequence). The CDR3 runs 15 residues. Unmatched junction bases numbered 8, after V lost 4 bases and J lost 5 bases. CDR3 sequence reads: CASSSQGASLYGYTF. DNA of the CDR3: TGTGCCAGCAGCTCACAGGGGGCGAGTTTGTATGGCTACACCTTC.

This chain links TRBV9 with TRBJ1-2; D is possibly TRBD1 (5 bases). In germline, CDR1 is SGDLS, CDR2 YYNGEE. This CDR3 is built from 13 residues. The V end lost 3 bases, the J end lost 4 bases, and 10 bases lay between the germline ends. The CDR3 loop reads CASSAGGGYGYTF. The CDR3 nucleotides read TGTGCCAGCAGCGCTGGTGGGGGCTATGGCTACACCTTC.

This chain links TRBV30 with TRBJ2-7, with TRBD1 identical over 8 bases. Germline trimming cut 3 bases from V and 4 bases from J; bases unmatched to any gene: 2. CDR1 is GTSNPN and CDR2 is SVGIG in the germline V gene (reference sequence). There are 12 residues in the CDR3. The CDR3 loop reads CAWSRTGYEQYF. Written as DNA, the CDR3 is TGTGCCTGGAGCAGGACAGGGTACGAGCAGTACTTC. Full variable domain (rest looked up from reference TRBV30 and TRBJ2-7): SQTIHQWPATLVQPVGSPLSLECTVEGTSNPNLYWYRQAAGRGLQLLFYSVGIGQISSEVPQNLSASRPQDRQFILSSKKLLLSDSGFYLCAWSRTGYEQYFGPGTRLTVT.

The J gene is TRBJ2-7, the V gene TRBV6-5, with D perhaps matching TRBD2 (6 bases). Germline V CDR1 and CDR2: MNHEY, SVGAGI. V was trimmed by 2 bases and J by 7 bases, leaving 21 bases between them. The CDR3 sequence is 16 residues long. Written as DNA, the CDR3 is TGTGCCAGCAGTTACCTTACGGGAGTCACGGCTGGAGAGCAGTACTTC. Encoded protein: CASSYLTGVTAGEQYF.

The rearrangement joins TRBV6-5 to TRBJ2-7; TRBD1 aligns across 8 bases. Per the germline V gene, CDR1 is MNHEY and CDR2 is SVGAGI. The ends lost 2 bases at V and 3 bases at J; junction bases unmatched: 3. The CDR3 length is 14 residues. The CDR3 protein is CASSYGTGRYEQYF. The CDR3 DNA reads TGTGCCAGCAGTTACGGGACAGGTCGCTACGAGCAGTACTTC.

Comment on this clone: The sample holds other DNA sequences that translate to the same CDR3. The gene calls are TRBV10-2 and TRBJ2-1; D ambiguous. The CDR3 is made up of 12 amino acids. The germline V and J ends were trimmed by 3 bases and 4 bases, with 4 bases remaining between them. Germline V CDR1 and CDR2: WSHSY, SAAADI. In DNA, the CDR3 is TGCGCCAGCAGTGACAGGTACAATGAGCAGTTCTTC. This translates into CASSDRYNEQFF.

The chain links TRBV5-5 to TRBJ2-1, with 8 bases fitting TRBD2. Germline V gene lookup returns CDR1 SGHKS and CDR2 YYEKEE (reference sequence). This CDR3 region has 15 residues. Trimming took 2 bases from V and 8 from J; bases not matched to a gene: 9. The CDR3 loop reads CASSFTSGPRDEQFF. In nucleotides, the CDR3 is TGTGCCAGCAGCTTTACTAGCGGACCCAGGGATGAGCAGTTCTTC. Based on the CDR3 plus reference TRBV5-5 and TRBJ2-1, the full variable domain is DAGVTQSPTHLIKTRGQQVTLRCSPISGHKSVSWYQQVLGQGPQFIFQYYEKEERGRGNFPDRFSARQFPNYSSELNVNALLLGDSALYLCASSFTSGPRDEQFFGPGTRLTVL.

The V call is TRBV9, the J call TRBJ1-1, with TRBD1 as a possible D gene (5 bases). CDR1 and CDR2 (germline): SGDLS, YYNGEE. The CDR3 is made up of 15 amino acids. Deletions cut 4 bases from V and 11 bases from J, with 24 bases between. The CDR3 is CASSKSSGTAREAFF. CDR3 DNA: TGTGCCAGCAGCAAGAGTTCCGGGACTGCTCGGGAGGCTTTCTTT.